This T cell receptor beta chain appears in the sequencing data of a study of graft-versus-host responses after intestinal transplantation. The overall study: Every recipient underwent anti-thymocyte globulin induction, then tacrolimus and steroids for 3 to 4 years. Findings and caveats of the study: GvH clones surfaced in recipient marrow, some emerging earlier in ileum or blood.

As regards this clone: The antigen remains undetermined.

Sequenced by immunoSEQ multiplex PCR; TCRdb stores in-frame clones only, minus some. This sample has around 16,000 clones, with under 85% found just once. Processing released intraepithelial and lamina propria lymphocytes from the graft tissue. CDR3 length: 14 residues. Per germline, CDR1 SGHRS and CDR2 YFSETQ. V was clipped by 4 bases and J by 12 bases, with 22 bases between them. V usage is TRBV5-1 and J usage is TRBJ1-2; a weak D match, TRBD1 (6 bases). The sample here was ileum tissue, taken around 69 weeks after intestinal transplant. This TCR came from a human patient who received an intestinal transplant, so some T cells may come from the graft donor. CDR3 in amino acids: CASSLAGQGLGDTF. For the CDR3, the DNA is TGCGCCAGCAGCCTTGCTGGGCAGGGGCTAGGTGACACCTTC.